This T cell receptor (beta chain) was sequenced during a study of blood T cells in healthy people across ages. Whole-study results and caveats: Conclusively comparing naive with antigen-experienced cells was impossible with unsorted PBMCs. CMV status of donors was not determined, possibly confounding expanded clonotype changes. Age brought a roughly linear fall in TCR beta diversity measured per million T cells.

The CDR3 runs to 21 residues. The trim removed 5 bases at V and 7 bases at J, leaving 29 bases unmatched. To note about this clonotype: The antigen is unknown.

A second PCR, run for roughly 7 to 12 cycles, used a sample-barcoded 5' primer plus a J-beta primer mix. Every cDNA was tagged by a template-switch adaptor with 12 random nucleotides. TCRdb re-analysed the 5' RACE reads in MiXCR, keeping a single row per CDR3 protein. The sample records around 1,100,000 distinct CDR3 sequences, more than 30% being singletons. The TCR was taken from a man aged 18-30 years in good health. Sequencing used blood. The chain employs TRBV12-3 or TRBV12-4 and TRBJ2-3, with TRBD1 identical over 8 bases. CDR3 sequence reads: CASSPKGGGLDRQGIYNTQYF. CDR3 coding DNA: TGTGCCAGCAGTCCGAAAGGAGGGGGCTTGGATCGACAGGGGATATACAATACGCAGTATTTT.